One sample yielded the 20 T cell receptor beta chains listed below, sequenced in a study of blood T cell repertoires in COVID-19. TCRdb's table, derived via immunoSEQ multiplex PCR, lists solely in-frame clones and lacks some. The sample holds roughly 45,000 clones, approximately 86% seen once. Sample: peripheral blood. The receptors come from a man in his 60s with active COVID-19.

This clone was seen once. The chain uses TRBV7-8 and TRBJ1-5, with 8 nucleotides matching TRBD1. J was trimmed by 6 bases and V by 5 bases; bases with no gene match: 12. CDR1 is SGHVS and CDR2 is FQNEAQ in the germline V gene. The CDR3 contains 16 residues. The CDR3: CASSAAAAGGGQPQHF. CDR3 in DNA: TGTGCCAGCAGCGCCGCGGCCGCAGGGGGCGGTCAGCCCCAGCATTTT.

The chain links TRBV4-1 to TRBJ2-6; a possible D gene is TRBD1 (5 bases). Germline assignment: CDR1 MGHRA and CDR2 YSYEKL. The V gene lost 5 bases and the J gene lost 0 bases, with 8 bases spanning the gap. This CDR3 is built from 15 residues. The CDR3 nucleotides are TGCGCCAGCAGCACCAGGGTCTCTGGGGCCAACGTCCTGACTTTC. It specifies CASSTRVSGANVLTF.

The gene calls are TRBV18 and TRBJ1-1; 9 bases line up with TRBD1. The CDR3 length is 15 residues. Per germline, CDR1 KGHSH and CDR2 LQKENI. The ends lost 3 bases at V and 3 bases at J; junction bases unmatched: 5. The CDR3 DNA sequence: TGTGCCAGCTCACCGGGGACAGGGACGGACACTGAAGCTTTCTTT. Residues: CASSPGTGTDTEAFF.

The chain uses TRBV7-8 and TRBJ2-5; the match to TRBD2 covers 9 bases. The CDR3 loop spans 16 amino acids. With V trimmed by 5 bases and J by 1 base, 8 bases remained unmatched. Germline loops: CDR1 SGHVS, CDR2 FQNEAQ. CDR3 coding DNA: TGTGCCAGCAGCCCTCCCGTGACTAGCGGCCAAGAGACCCAGTACTTC. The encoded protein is CASSPPVTSGQETQYF.

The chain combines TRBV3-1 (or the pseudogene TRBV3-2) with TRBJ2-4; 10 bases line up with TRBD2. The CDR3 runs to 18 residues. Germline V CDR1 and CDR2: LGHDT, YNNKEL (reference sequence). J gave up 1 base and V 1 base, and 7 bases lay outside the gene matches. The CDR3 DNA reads TGTGCCAGCAGCCAAGGAGCTAGCGGGAGAGGGGCCAAAAACATTCAGTACTTC. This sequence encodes CASSQGASGRGAKNIQYF.

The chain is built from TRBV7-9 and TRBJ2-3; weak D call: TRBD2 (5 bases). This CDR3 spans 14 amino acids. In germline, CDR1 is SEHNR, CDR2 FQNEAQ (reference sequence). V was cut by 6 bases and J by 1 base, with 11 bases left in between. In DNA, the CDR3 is TGTGCCAGCAGTTACGACTACCGCACAGATACGCAGTATTTT. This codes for CASSYDYRTDTQYF.

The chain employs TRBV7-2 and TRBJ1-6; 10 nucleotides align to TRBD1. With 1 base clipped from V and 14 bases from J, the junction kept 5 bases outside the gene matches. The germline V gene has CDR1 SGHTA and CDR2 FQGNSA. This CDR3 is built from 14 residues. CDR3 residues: CASSLEGTGASLHF. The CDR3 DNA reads TGTGCCAGCAGCTTAGAGGGGACAGGGGCTTCCCTCCACTTT.

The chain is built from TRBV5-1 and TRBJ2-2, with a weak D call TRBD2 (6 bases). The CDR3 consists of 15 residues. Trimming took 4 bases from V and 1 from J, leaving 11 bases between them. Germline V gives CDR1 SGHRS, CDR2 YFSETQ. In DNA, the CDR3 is TGCGCCAGCAGCCCGCGGAGGGGGAACACCGGGGAGCTGTTTTTT. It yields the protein CASSPRRGNTGELFF.

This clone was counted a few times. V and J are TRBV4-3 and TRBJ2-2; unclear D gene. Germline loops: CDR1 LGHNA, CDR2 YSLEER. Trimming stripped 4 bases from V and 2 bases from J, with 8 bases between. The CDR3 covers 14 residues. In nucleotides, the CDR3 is TGCGCCAGCAGCCTGGCACAAAACACCGGGGAGCTGTTTTTT. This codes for CASSLAQNTGELFF.

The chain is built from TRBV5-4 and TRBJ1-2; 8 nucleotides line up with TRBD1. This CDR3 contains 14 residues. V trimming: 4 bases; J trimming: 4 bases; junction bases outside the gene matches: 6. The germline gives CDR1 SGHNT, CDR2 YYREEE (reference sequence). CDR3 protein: CASSVDRGTYGYTF. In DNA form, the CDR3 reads TGTGCCAGCAGCGTTGACAGGGGAACCTATGGCTACACCTTC.

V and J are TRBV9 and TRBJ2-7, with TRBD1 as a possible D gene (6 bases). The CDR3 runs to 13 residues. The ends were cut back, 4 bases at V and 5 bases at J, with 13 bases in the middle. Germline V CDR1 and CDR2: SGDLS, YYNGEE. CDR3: CASSRGHPNEQYF. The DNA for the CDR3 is TGTGCCAGCAGCCGGGGACACCCGAACGAGCAGTACTTC. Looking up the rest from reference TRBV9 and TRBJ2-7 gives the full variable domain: DSGVTQTPKHLITATGQRVTLRCSPRSGDLSVYWYQQSLDQGLQFLIQYYNGEERAKGNILERFSAQQFPDLHSELNLSSLELGDSALYFCASSRGHPNEQYFGPGTRLTVT.

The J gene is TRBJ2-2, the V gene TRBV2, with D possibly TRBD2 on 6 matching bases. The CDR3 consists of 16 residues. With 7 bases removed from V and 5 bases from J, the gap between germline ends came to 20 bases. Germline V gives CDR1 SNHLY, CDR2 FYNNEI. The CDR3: CASTGQPTGVTGELFF. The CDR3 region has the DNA TGTGCCAGCACTGGGCAGCCAACGGGGGTAACCGGGGAGCTGTTTTTT.

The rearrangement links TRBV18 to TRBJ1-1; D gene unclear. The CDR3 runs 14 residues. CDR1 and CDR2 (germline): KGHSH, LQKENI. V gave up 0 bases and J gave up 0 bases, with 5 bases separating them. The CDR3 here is CASSPPELNTEAFF. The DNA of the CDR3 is TGTGCCAGCTCACCACCGGAGCTGAACACTGAAGCTTTCTTT.

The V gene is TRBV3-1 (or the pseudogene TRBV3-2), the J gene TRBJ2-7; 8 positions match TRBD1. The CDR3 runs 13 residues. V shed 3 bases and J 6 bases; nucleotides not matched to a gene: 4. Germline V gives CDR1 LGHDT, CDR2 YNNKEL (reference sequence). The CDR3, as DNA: TGTGCCAGCAGCCACAGGGGGCGCGGCGAGCAGTACTTC. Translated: CASSHRGRGEQYF.

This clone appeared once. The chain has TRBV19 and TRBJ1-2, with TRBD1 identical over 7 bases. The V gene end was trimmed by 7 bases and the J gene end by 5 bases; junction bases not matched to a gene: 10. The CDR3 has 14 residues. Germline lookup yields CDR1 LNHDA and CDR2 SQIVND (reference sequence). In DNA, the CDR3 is TGTGCCAGTAATACAGGGGCGGGGTTTTATGGCTACACCTTC. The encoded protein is CASNTGAGFYGYTF.

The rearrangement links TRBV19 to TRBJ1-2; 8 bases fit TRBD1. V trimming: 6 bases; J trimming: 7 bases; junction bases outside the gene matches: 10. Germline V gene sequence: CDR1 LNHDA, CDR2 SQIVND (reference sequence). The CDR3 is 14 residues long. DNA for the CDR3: TGTGCCAGTAGCCTTGGACAGGGCGGATTTGGCTACACCTTC. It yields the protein CASSLGQGGFGYTF.

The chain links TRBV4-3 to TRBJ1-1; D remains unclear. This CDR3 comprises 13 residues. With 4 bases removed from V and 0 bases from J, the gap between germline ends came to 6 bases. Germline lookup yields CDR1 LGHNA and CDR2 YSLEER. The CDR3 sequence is CASSLLLNTEAFF. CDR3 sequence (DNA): TGCGCCAGCAGCCTACTACTGAACACTGAAGCTTTCTTT.

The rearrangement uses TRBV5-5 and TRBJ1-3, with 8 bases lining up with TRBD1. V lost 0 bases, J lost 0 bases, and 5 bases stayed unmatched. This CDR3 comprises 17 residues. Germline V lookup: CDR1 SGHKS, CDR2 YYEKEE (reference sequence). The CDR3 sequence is CASSLGGTGLSGNTIYF. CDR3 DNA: TGTGCCAGCAGCTTGGGTGGGACAGGCCTCTCTGGAAACACCATATATTTT.

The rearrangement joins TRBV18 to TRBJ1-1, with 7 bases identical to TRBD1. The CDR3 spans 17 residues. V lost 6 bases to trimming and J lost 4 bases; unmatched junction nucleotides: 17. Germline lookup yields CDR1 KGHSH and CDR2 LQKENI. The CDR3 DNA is TGTGCCAGCTCGCAGAGGGTCGACAGGGCCGAGGGCACTGAAGCTTTCTTT. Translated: CASSQRVDRAEGTEAFF.

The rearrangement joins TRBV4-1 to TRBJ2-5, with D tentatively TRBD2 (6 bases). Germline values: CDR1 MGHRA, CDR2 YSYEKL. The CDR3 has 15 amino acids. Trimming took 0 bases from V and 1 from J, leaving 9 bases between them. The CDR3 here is CASSQDRGIQETQYF. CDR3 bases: TGCGCCAGCAGCCAAGATCGCGGGATCCAAGAGACCCAGTACTTC.